This TCR beta chain was obtained from a study of T cell responses to AZD1222 COVID-19 vaccine. On the study more broadly: Timing groups of about 4 and about 12 weeks for second doses were pooled. General study results and limits: Regions left unmutated in variants are reportedly the target of nearly half of spike-specific TCRs. The sample set comprised mostly white British donors with more females, and clonal diversity was possibly underestimated. After two AZD1222 doses, spike-specific TCR breadth and depth rose versus day 0.

Remarks on this clone: The antigen remains undetermined.

This CDR3 has 15 residues. The V gene end was trimmed by 8 bases and the J gene end by 5 bases; junction bases not matched to a gene: 10. Germline values: CDR1 SGHRS, CDR2 YFSETQ. The method was immunoSEQ multiplex PCR; TCRdb's version includes in-frame clones alone and lacks a portion of them. The sample consists of about 120,000 clones, about 90% of them appearing once. This sequence originates from an adult in good health. The J gene is TRBJ2-1, the V gene TRBV5-1; 10 positions agree with TRBD2. The source material was peripheral blood, sampled on day 0 of AZD1222 vaccination. CDR3 amino acids: CASHLPSGSDNEQFF. The CDR3 DNA reads TGCGCCAGTCACCTCCCTAGCGGGAGTGACAATGAGCAGTTCTTC.